Following are 32 T cell receptor beta chains from one sample sequenced in a study of cytomegalovirus exposure and HLA in healthy donors. The PCR employed 60 Vbeta primers together with 13 Jbeta primers. Assay: immunoSEQ multiplex PCR; the TCRdb copy retains only in-frame clones and omits some. Here the sample spans about 180,000 clones, more than 65% being singletons. The sample consisted of PBMCs. The source is a girl under 10 years old in good health and CMV-seropositive.

V is TRBV2 and J is TRBJ1-5; 8 positions match TRBD1. Germline CDR1 is SNHLY and CDR2 is FYNNEI. Unmatched junction bases numbered 10, after V lost 8 bases and J lost 7 bases. The CDR3 loop spans 14 amino acids. The chain's CDR3 is CASELDRGEQPQHF. The DNA for the CDR3 is TGTGCCAGCGAACTCGACAGGGGAGAACAGCCCCAGCATTTT.

This rearrangement joins TRBV7-2 to TRBJ2-7; maybe TRBD1 (6 bases). This CDR3 contains 14 residues. CDR1 and CDR2 from the germline V gene are SGHTA and FQGNSA. V gave up 1 base and J gave up 2 bases, with 9 bases separating them. The CDR3 DNA follows: TGTGCCAGCAGCTTAGGGACAGCTACCTACGAGCAGTACTTC. Amino acid sequence: CASSLGTATYEQYF.

The chain carries TRBV10-1 and TRBJ2-3; D is unclear. The CDR3 spans 14 residues. The germline V gene has CDR1 WNHNN and CDR2 SYGVQD (reference sequence). V was trimmed by 0 bases and J by 3 bases, leaving 7 bases between them. The CDR3 bases are TGCGCCAGCAGTGAGTCTGGGCCAACAGATACGCAGTATTTT. Amino acid sequence: CASSESGPTDTQYF.

The rearrangement links TRBV6-6 to TRBJ2-1; no firm D call. CDR1 MNHNY and CDR2 SVGAGI come from the germline V gene (reference sequence). This CDR3 has 14 residues. The V gene lost 3 bases and the J gene lost 4 bases, with 10 bases spanning the gap. The CDR3 loop is CASSYRHGYNEQFF. DNA for the CDR3: TGTGCCAGCAGTTATCGACACGGATACAATGAGCAGTTCTTC.

The chain carries TRBV9 and TRBJ2-7; 7 bases fit TRBD1. V trimming: 0 bases; J trimming: 6 bases; junction bases outside the gene matches: 6. The CDR3 spans 14 residues. CDR1 and CDR2 (germline): SGDLS, YYNGEE. DNA of the CDR3: TGTGCCAGCAGCGTAGGACAGGGTTATGTCGAGCAGTACTTC. Protein sequence: CASSVGQGYVEQYF.

The rearrangement links TRBV2 to TRBJ1-4; D is unresolved. V lost 7 bases, J lost 4 bases, and 16 bases lay in between. The CDR3 contains 15 residues. Germline V gene data show CDR1 as SNHLY and CDR2 as FYNNEI. For the CDR3, the DNA is TGTGCCAGCACTAGTTCGGGAATTGGTAATGAAAAACTGTTTTTT. This translates into CASTSSGIGNEKLFF. The variable domain in full, with the rest retrieved from reference TRBV2 and TRBJ1-4, is EPEVTQTPSHQVTQMGQEVILRCVPISNHLYFYWYRQILGQKVEFLVSFYNNEISEKSEIFDDQFSVERPDGSNFTLKIRSTKLEDSAMYFCASTSSGIGNEKLFFGSGTQLSVL.

The V call is TRBV5-1, the J call TRBJ2-3; TRBD2 matches at 14 bases. The germline V gene encodes CDR1 SGHRS and CDR2 YFSETQ. Unmatched junction bases numbered 23, after V lost 4 bases and J lost 4 bases. The length of the CDR3 is 22 residues. CDR3 in DNA: TGCGCCAGCAGCCCCGGCCTCCTTTGGACTAGCGGGAGGCCGGGGTTTGCAGATACGCAGTATTTT. As protein: CASSPGLLWTSGRPGFADTQYF.

J is TRBJ2-7 and V is TRBV11-2, with TRBD1 identical over 8 bases. The V gene end was trimmed by 1 base and the J gene end by 3 bases; junction bases not matched to a gene: 11. The germline gives CDR1 SGHAT, CDR2 FQNNGV. The CDR3 runs 17 residues. The chain's CDR3 is CASSLVRSRTGFYEQYF. CDR3 nucleotides: TGTGCCAGCAGCTTAGTTCGTTCCCGGACAGGGTTCTACGAGCAGTACTTC.

The J gene is TRBJ1-6, the V gene TRBV7-3; D perhaps matches TRBD1 (5 bases). The CDR3 totals 12 residues. Looked up from germline, CDR1 is SGHTA and CDR2 is FQGTGA. Trimming cost V 4 bases and J 9 bases, with 7 bases left between them. The CDR3 nucleotides are TGTGCCAGCAGCTATACAGGTTCACCCCTCCACTTT. Translating gives CASSYTGSPLHF.

The chain is built from TRBV19 and TRBJ2-3, with D possibly TRBD2 on 5 matching bases. Trimming removed 5 bases at V and 3 bases at J, with 21 bases between. The germline V gene encodes CDR1 LNHDA and CDR2 SQIVND (reference sequence). This CDR3 comprises 17 residues. CDR3 sequence: CASSPRQLFSDTDTQYF. In nucleotides, the CDR3 is TGTGCCAGTAGTCCAAGACAACTCTTTAGCGATACAGATACGCAGTATTTT.

This clone appeared once. The chain carries TRBV7-3 and TRBJ2-3, with TRBD2 matching over 13 bases. Trimming at V came to 0 bases and at J to 3 bases, leaving 3 bases not matched to a gene. The CDR3 length is 17 residues. Germline CDR1 is SGHTA and CDR2 is FQGTGA. The CDR3 loop reads CASSLTQGLAGTDTQYF. CDR3 DNA: TGTGCCAGCAGCTTAACCCAGGGACTAGCGGGGACAGATACGCAGTATTTT.

V is TRBV19 and J is TRBJ2-1, with D maybe TRBD2 (6 bases). The CDR3 spans 15 residues. Germline V CDR1 and CDR2: LNHDA, SQIVND (reference sequence). Trimming removed 5 bases from V and 0 bases from J, with 11 bases in between. The CDR3 here is CASSGAGSSYNEQFF. The CDR3 DNA reads as TGTGCCAGTAGTGGGGCGGGGAGCTCCTACAATGAGCAGTTCTTC.

The chain combines TRBV28 with TRBJ1-5, with 7 bases identical to TRBD1. V dropped 6 bases and J dropped 4; count of bases not matched to a gene: 9. This CDR3 has 15 residues. CDR1 is MDHEN, CDR2 SYDVKM, per germline. CDR3: CASSPATGLNQPQHF. CDR3 bases: TGTGCCAGCAGCCCCGCGACAGGGCTAAATCAGCCCCAGCATTTT. The complete variable domain, with remaining parts taken from reference TRBV28 and TRBJ1-5, reads DVKVTQSSRYLVKRTGEKVFLECVQDMDHENMFWYRQDPGLGLRLIYFSYDVKMKEKGDIPEGYSVSREKKERFSLILESASTNQTSMYLCASSPATGLNQPQHFGDGTRLSIL.

V and J are TRBV4-2 and TRBJ1-6, with a tentative D call TRBD1 (5 bases). The CDR3 is 14 amino acids. Germline CDR1 and CDR2: LGHNA and YNFKEQ. Trimming removed 1 base from V and 6 bases from J, with 7 bases in between. The CDR3 protein is CASSQGGFNSPLHF. CDR3 coding DNA: TGTGCCAGCAGCCAAGGGGGCTTTAATTCACCCCTCCACTTT.

The chain joins TRBV14 to TRBJ1-2; D is possibly TRBD1 (6 bases). V lost 1 base to trimming and J lost 7 bases, with 16 bases between them. CDR1 and CDR2 from the germline V gene are SGHDN and FVKESK. The CDR3 runs 15 residues. CDR3 protein: CASSQVRSGVRGYTF. CDR3 DNA sequence: TGTGCCAGCAGCCAAGTAAGATCAGGGGTTCGTGGCTACACCTTC. Using reference TRBV14 and TRBJ1-2 for the parts outside the CDR3, the full variable domain is EAGVTQFPSHSVIEKGQTVTLRCDPISGHDNLYWYRRVMGKEIKFLLHFVKESKQDESGMPNNRFLAERTGGTYSTLKVQPAELEDSGVYFCASSQVRSGVRGYTFGSGTRLTVV.

The gene calls are TRBV5-1 and TRBJ2-1; D remains unclear. The CDR3 loop spans 12 amino acids. Trimming removed 4 bases from V and 3 bases from J, with 5 bases in between. Looked up from germline, CDR1 is SGHRS and CDR2 is YFSETQ. The CDR3 region has the DNA TGCGCCAGCAGCCTAGACTACAATGAGCAGTTCTTC. It encodes CASSLDYNEQFF.

For the CDR3, the DNA is TGTGCCAGCAGCATTAGCGGGAGCCTAAGCACAGATACGCAGTATTTT. Translating gives CASSISGSLSTDTQYF. The gene calls are TRBV7-3 and TRBJ2-3; 9 bases are shared with TRBD2. J gave up 0 bases and V 5 bases, and 6 bases lay outside the gene matches. From germline, CDR1 is SGHTA and CDR2 FQGTGA. The CDR3 sequence is 16 residues long.

This chain uses TRBV2 with TRBJ2-1, with 9 nucleotides matching TRBD1. Germline V gene data show CDR1 as SNHLY and CDR2 as FYNNEI. The V and J ends lost 6 bases and 3 bases, in that order; junction bases with no gene match: 6. The CDR3 runs to 15 residues. This chain's CDR3 is CASSQQGANYNEQFF. CDR3 DNA: TGTGCCAGCAGCCAACAGGGGGCTAACTACAATGAGCAGTTCTTC.

V gene TRBV10-2 combines with J gene TRBJ2-7; D uncertain. The germline CDR1 and CDR2 sequences are WSHSY and SAAADI. There are 11 residues in the CDR3. Trimming stripped 8 bases from V and 6 bases from J, with 11 bases between. The CDR3 reads CASGHGFEQYF. CDR3 bases: TGCGCCAGCGGTCATGGCTTCGAGCAGTACTTC.

CDR3 in amino acids: CSVDAGYTF. CDR3 coding DNA: TGCAGCGTTGATGCAGGGTACACCTTC. V gene TRBV29-1 combines with J gene TRBJ1-2, with D perhaps matching TRBD1 (5 bases). CDR3 length equals 9 residues. Trimming stripped 3 bases from V and 11 bases from J, with 7 bases between. CDR1 is SQVTM, CDR2 ANQGSEA, per germline.

The chain couples TRBV2 to TRBJ1-6; D unresolved. V lost 8 bases and J 5 bases, leaving 10 bases between the germline ends. Looked up from germline, CDR1 is SNHLY and CDR2 is FYNNEI. This CDR3 has 13 residues. The CDR3 DNA follows: TGTGCCAGCGAGGAAAGGAATAATTCACCCCTCCACTTT. It codes for CASEERNNSPLHF.

This clone occurred once. The rearrangement uses TRBV11-2 and TRBJ1-3; D unclear. The V and J ends lost 0 bases and 4 bases respectively, with 16 bases between them. From germline, CDR1 is SGHAT and CDR2 FQNNGV. The CDR3 runs to 17 residues. The chain's CDR3 is CASSLDGGRVQGNTIYF. Written as DNA, the CDR3 is TGTGCCAGCAGCTTAGATGGAGGAAGGGTTCAAGGAAACACCATATATTTT.

This clone appeared once. This chain connects TRBV6-6 to TRBJ2-3, with D perhaps matching TRBD2 (6 bases). From germline, CDR1 is MNHNY and CDR2 SVGAGI (reference sequence). Trimming shortened V by 6 bases and J by 0 bases, and 13 bases separated the two germline ends. The CDR3 is 15 amino acids. The CDR3 spells CASRLTGTSTDTQYF. The CDR3 region has the DNA TGTGCCAGCAGATTGACCGGGACTAGCACAGATACGCAGTATTTT.

This sequence joins TRBV5-5 and TRBJ1-4; D is unresolved. With 0 bases removed from V and 7 bases from J, the gap between germline ends came to 10 bases. The CDR3 extends over 14 amino acids. Germline values: CDR1 SGHKS, CDR2 YYEKEE (reference sequence). This CDR3 is CASSLVVEIEKLFF. CDR3 nucleotides: TGTGCCAGCAGCTTGGTAGTTGAGATTGAAAAACTGTTTTTT.

The chain joins TRBV6-5 to TRBJ1-5; no definite D call. The CDR3 sequence is 15 residues long. From germline, CDR1 is MNHEY and CDR2 SVGAGI. Trimming cost V 2 bases and J 6 bases, with 14 bases left between them. The CDR3 reads CASSYDSSTRQPQHF. The CDR3 DNA is TGTGCCAGCAGTTACGATTCATCCACGCGTCAGCCCCAGCATTTT.

This clone was recorded only once. The chain uses TRBV5-1 and TRBJ1-2; no definite D call. The CDR3 loop spans 14 amino acids. Germline loops: CDR1 SGHRS, CDR2 YFSETQ. The V end was cut by 1 base, the J end by 5 bases, with 12 bases between. The chain's CDR3 is CASSLNIHGYGYTF. The CDR3 bases are TGCGCCAGCAGCTTGAATATACATGGTTATGGCTACACCTTC.

In this sample, this clone turned up once. The chain recombines TRBV30 with TRBJ2-3, with D possibly being TRBD2 (7 bases). The CDR3 has 12 residues. Trimming stripped 5 bases from V and 7 bases from J, with 13 bases between. Per the germline V gene, CDR1 is GTSNPN and CDR2 is SVGIG (reference sequence). CDR3: CAWGRGGNTQYF. The CDR3 DNA is TGTGCCTGGGGGAGGGGGGGCAATACGCAGTATTTT.

A single count supports this clone. The rearrangement joins TRBV5-6 to TRBJ2-1, with 8 bases lining up with TRBD2. The CDR3 contains 14 residues. Per the germline V gene, CDR1 is SGHDT and CDR2 is YYEEEE. The J segment lost 8 bases and the V segment lost 7 bases, leaving 11 bases of the junction unmatched. The CDR3 DNA reads TGTGCCAGCCAAAGGACCGGGACTAGTCATGAGCAGTTCTTC. It codes for CASQRTGTSHEQFF.

The genes are TRBV28 and TRBJ1-2; D is possibly TRBD1 (6 bases). Trimming removed 7 bases from V and 8 bases from J, with 14 bases in between. Germline V lookup: CDR1 MDHEN, CDR2 SYDVKM. CDR3 size: 12 residues. The CDR3 sequence is CASTSLTGGYTF. CDR3 nucleotide sequence: TGTGCCAGCACCAGTTTGACAGGAGGCTACACCTTC.

The chain links TRBV28 to TRBJ1-1, with 7 nucleotides matching TRBD1. V lost 8 bases and J lost 6; bases outside the gene matches: 9. Looked up from germline, CDR1 is MDHEN and CDR2 is SYDVKM. CDR3 length: 13 amino acids. The CDR3 DNA is TGTGCCAGCGGGCAGGGGGTGGTAGCTGAAGCTTTCTTT. Its protein product is CASGQGVVAEAFF.

This chain joins TRBV5-6 and TRBJ2-1; TRBD2 matches 9 bases. Germline V gene data show CDR1 as SGHDT and CDR2 as YYEEEE. The CDR3 extends over 15 amino acids. With V trimmed by 3 bases and J by 9 bases, 10 bases remained unmatched. CDR3 sequence: CASSYRLAGYTEQFF. The CDR3 nucleotides are TGTGCCAGCAGCTATAGGCTAGCGGGATATACTGAGCAGTTCTTC.

The CDR3: CASGEDREPYNEQFF. CDR3 sequence (DNA): TGTGCCAGCGGGGAGGACAGGGAGCCTTACAATGAGCAGTTCTTC. The chain uses TRBV21-1 and TRBJ2-1; the table assigns TRBD1, which was not confirmed against the DNA. TRBV21-1 is classified as a pseudogene. CDR3 size: 15 residues.